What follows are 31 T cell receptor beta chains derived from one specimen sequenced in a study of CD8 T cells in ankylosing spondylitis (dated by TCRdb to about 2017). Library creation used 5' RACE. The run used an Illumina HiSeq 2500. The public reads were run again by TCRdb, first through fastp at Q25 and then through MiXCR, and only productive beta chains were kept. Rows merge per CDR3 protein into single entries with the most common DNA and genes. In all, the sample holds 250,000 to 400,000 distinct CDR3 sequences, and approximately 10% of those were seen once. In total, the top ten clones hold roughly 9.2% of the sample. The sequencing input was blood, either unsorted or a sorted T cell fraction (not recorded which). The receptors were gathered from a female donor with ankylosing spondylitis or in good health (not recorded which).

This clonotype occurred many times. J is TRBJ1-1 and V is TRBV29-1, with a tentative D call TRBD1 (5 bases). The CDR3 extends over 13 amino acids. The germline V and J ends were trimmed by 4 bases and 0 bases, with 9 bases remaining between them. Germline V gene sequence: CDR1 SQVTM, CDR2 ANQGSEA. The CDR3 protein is CSVVKGMNTEAFF. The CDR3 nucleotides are TGCAGCGTTGTTAAGGGGATGAACACTGAAGCTTTCTTT.

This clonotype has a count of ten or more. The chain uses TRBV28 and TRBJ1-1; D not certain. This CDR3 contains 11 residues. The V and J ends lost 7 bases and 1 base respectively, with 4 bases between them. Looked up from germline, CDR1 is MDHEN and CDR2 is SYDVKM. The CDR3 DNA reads TGTGCCAGCAAGGGGAACACTGAAGCTTTCTTT. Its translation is CASKGNTEAFF.

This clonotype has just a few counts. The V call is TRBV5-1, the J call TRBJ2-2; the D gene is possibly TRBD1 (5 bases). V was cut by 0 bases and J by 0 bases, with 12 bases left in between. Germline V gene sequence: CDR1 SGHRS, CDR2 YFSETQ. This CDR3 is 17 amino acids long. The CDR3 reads CASSLGWQGANTGELFF. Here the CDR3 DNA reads TGCGCCAGCAGCTTGGGTTGGCAGGGCGCGAACACCGGGGAGCTGTTTTTT.

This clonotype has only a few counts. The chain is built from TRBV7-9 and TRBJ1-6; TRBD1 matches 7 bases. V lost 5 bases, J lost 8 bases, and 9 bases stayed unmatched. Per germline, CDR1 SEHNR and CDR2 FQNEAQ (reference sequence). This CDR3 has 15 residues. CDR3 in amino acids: CASSKGQIGDSPLHF. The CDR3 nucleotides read TGTGCCAGCAGCAAGGGACAGATCGGGGATTCACCCCTCCACTTT. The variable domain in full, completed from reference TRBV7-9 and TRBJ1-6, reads DTGVSQNPRHKITKRGQNVTFRCDPISEHNRLYWYRQTLGQGPEFLTYFQNEAQLEKSRLLSDRFSAERPKGSFSTLEIQRTEQGDSAMYLCASSKGQIGDSPLHFGNGTRLTVT.

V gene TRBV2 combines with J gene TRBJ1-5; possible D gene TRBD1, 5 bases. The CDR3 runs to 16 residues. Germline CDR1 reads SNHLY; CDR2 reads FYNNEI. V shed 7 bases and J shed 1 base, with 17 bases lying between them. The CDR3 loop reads CASTQGHARSNQPQHF. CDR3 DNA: TGTGCCAGCACCCAAGGACACGCCCGAAGCAATCAGCCCCAGCATTTT.

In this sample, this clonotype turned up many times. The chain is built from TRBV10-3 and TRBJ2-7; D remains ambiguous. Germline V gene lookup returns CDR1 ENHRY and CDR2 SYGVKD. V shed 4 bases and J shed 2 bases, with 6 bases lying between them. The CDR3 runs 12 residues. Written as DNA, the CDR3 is TGTGCCATCAGTGCTGAGGCCTACGAGCAGTACTTC. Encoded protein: CAISAEAYEQYF.

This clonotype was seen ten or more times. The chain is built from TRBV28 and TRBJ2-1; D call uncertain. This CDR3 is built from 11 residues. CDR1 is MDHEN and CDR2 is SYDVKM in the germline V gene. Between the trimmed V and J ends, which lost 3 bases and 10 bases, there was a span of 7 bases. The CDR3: CASSFDFEQFF. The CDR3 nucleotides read TGTGCCAGCAGTTTTGACTTCGAGCAGTTCTTC.

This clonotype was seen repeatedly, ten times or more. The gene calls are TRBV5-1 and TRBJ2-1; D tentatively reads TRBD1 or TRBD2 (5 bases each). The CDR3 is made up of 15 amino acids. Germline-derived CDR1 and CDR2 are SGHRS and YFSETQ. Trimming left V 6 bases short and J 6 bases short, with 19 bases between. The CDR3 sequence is CASTVTGTRGNEQFF. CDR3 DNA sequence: TGCGCCAGCACCGTCACCGGGACCCGAGGCAATGAGCAGTTCTTC. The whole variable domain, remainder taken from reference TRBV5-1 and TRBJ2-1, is KAGVTQTPRYLIKTRGQQVTLSCSPISGHRSVSWYQQTPGQGLQFLFEYFSETQRNKGNFPGRFSGRQFSNSRSEMNVSTLELGDSALYLCASTVTGTRGNEQFFGPGTRLTVL.

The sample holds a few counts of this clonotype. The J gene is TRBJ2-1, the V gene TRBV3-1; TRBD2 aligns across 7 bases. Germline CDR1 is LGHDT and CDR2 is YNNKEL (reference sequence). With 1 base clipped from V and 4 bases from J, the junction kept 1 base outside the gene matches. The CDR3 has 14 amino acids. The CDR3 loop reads CASSQAGGYNEQFF. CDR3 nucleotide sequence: TGTGCCAGCAGCCAAGCCGGGGGGTACAATGAGCAGTTCTTC.

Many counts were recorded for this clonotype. The CDR3 DNA is TGTGCCAGCAGATCTCAGGGGTTTGAGCAGTTCTTC. Protein product: CASRSQGFEQFF. The rearrangement uses TRBV6-5 and TRBJ2-1, with TRBD1 as a possible D gene (6 bases). CDR1 MNHEY and CDR2 SVGAGI come from the germline V gene. V dropped 6 bases and J dropped 9 bases, with 12 bases sitting between them. The CDR3 is 12 residues long.

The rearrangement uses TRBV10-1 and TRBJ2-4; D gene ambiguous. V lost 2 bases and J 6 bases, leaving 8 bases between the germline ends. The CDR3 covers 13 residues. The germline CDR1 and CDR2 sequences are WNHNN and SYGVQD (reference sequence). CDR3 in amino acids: CASSETIGNIQYF. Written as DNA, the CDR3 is TGCGCCAGCAGTGAGACCATCGGAAACATTCAGTACTTC.

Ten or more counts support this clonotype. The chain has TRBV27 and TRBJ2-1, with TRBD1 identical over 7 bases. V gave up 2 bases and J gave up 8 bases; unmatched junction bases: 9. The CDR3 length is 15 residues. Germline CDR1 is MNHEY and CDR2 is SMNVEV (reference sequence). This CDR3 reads CASSLVPNRGDEQFF. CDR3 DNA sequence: TGTGCCAGCAGTTTAGTTCCGAACAGGGGCGATGAGCAGTTCTTC.

The DNA for the CDR3 is TGTGCCAGCTCACCGATACAGGGGGCCAATAACGAGCAGTACTTC. It is translated as CASSPIQGANNEQYF. The chain combines TRBV18 with TRBJ2-7; TRBD1 agrees at 9 bases. Looked up from germline, CDR1 is KGHSH and CDR2 is LQKENI. The CDR3 spans 15 residues. With 3 bases clipped from V and 5 bases from J, the junction kept 8 bases outside the gene matches.

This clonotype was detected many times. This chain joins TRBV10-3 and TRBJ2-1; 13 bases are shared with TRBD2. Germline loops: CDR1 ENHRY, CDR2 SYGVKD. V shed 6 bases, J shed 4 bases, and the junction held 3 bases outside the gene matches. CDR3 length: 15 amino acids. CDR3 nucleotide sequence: TGTGCCATCAGCCGGACTAGCGGGGGTTACAATGAGCAGTTCTTC. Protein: CAISRTSGGYNEQFF.

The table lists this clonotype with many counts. This CDR3 reads CASSLYGGDNGYTF. The CDR3 bases are TGCGCCAGCAGCTTGTATGGGGGAGACAATGGCTACACCTTC. V is TRBV5-1 and J is TRBJ1-2; a weak D match, TRBD1 (5 bases). The V gene's germline CDR1 is SGHRS and CDR2 YFSETQ. The CDR3 extends over 14 amino acids. V lost 1 base to trimming and J lost 6 bases, with 13 bases between them.

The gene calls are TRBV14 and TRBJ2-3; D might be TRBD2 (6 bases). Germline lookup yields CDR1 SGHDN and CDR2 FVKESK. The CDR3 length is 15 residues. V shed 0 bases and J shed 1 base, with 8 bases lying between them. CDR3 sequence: CASSQDTGGTDTQYF. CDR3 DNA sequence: TGTGCCAGCAGCCAAGATACGGGGGGCACAGATACGCAGTATTTT.

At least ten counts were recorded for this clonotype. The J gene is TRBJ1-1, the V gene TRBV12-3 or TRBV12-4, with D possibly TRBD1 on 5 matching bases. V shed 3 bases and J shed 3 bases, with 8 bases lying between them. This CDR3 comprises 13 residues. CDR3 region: CASSFGGDTEAFF. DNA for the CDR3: TGTGCCAGCAGTTTCGGGGGGGACACTGAAGCTTTCTTT.

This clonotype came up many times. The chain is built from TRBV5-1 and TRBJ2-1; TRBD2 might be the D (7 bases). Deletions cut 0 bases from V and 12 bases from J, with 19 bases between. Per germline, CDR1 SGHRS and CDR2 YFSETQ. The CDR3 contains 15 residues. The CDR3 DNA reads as TGCGCCAGCAGCTTGGAATTACGGGGGGCCCTAGGGCAGTTCTTC. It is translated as CASSLELRGALGQFF.

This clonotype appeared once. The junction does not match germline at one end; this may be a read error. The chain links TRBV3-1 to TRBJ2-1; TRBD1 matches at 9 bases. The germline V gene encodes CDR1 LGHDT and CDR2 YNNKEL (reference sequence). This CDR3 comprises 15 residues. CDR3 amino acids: CATSHSGTGRNEQFF. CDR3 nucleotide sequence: TGTGCCACCAGCCACTCCGGGACAGGGCGCAATGAGCAGTTCTTC.

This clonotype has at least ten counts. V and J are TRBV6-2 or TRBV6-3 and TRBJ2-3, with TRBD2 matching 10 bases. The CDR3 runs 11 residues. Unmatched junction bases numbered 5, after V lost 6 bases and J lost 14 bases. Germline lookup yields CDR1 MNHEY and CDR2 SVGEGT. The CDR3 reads CASRSGRVLYF. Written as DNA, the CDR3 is TGTGCCAGCAGGAGCGGGAGGGTCTTGTATTTT.

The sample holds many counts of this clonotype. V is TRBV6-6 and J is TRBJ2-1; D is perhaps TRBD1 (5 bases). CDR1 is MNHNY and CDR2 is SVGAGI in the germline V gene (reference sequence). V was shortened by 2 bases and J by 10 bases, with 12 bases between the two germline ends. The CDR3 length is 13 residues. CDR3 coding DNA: TGTGCCAGCAGTTACGGGGCGAGTGGAGAGCAGTTCTTC. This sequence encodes CASSYGASGEQFF.

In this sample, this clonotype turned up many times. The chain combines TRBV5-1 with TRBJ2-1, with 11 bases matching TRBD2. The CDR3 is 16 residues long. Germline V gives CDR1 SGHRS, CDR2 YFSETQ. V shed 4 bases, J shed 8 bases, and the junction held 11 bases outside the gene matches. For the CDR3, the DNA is TGCGCCAGCAGCCCGACTAGCGGGAATTTATTCGATGAGCAGTTCTTC. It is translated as CASSPTSGNLFDEQFF.

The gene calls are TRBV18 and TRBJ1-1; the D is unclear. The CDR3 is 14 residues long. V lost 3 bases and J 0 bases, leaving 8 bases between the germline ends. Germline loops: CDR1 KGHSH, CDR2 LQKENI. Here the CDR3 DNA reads TGTGCCAGCTCACCGGCGAGCATGAACACTGAAGCTTTCTTT. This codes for CASSPASMNTEAFF.

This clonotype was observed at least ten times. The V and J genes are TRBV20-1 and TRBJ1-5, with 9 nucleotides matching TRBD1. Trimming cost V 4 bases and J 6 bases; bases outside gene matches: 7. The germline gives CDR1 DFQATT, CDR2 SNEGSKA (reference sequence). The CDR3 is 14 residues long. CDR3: CSAKGQGSTQPQHF. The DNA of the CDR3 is TGCAGTGCTAAGGGACAGGGCTCCACTCAGCCCCAGCATTTT.

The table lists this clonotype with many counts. In DNA, the CDR3 is TGCAGTGCTAGTAAGGGACTAGCGGGAGGGCCTTGGGGGAATGAGCAGTTCTTC. This gives the protein CSASKGLAGGPWGNEQFF. The chain carries TRBV20-1 and TRBJ2-1, with 16 bases identical to TRBD2. Trimming at V came to 3 bases and at J to 7 bases, leaving 12 bases not matched to a gene. The germline CDR1 and CDR2 sequences are DFQATT and SNEGSKA (reference sequence). The CDR3 extends over 18 amino acids.

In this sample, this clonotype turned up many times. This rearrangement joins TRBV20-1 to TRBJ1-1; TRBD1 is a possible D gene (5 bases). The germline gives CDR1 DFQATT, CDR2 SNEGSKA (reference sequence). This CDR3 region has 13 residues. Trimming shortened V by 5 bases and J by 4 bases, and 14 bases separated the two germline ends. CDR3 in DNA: TGCAGTGCTCCCGGGGACGGGGGCACTGAAGCTTTCTTT. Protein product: CSAPGDGGTEAFF.

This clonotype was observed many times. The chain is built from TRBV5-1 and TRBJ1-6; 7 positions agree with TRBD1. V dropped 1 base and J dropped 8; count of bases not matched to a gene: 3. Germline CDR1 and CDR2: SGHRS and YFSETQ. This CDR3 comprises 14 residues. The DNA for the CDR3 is TGCGCCAGCAGCTTGACAGGGGAAGATTCACCCCTCCACTTT. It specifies CASSLTGEDSPLHF.

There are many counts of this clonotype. Written as DNA, the CDR3 is TGTGCCAGCAGCCCCGACCCACTGAACACCATATATTTT. Translated: CASSPDPLNTIYF. This chain connects TRBV7-2 to TRBJ1-3; D gene uncertain. V was cut by 5 bases and J by 7 bases, with 12 bases left in between. The CDR3 extends over 13 amino acids. The germline V gene encodes CDR1 SGHTA and CDR2 FQGNSA.

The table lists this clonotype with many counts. The CDR3 DNA reads as TGTGCCAGCACCAAATTACGGGGACAGGGAGAGGAAAAACTGTTTTTT. Protein: CASTKLRGQGEEKLFF. This sequence joins TRBV6-1 and TRBJ1-4, with 9 bases lining up with TRBD1. Germline CDR1 MNHNS, CDR2 SASEGT. The CDR3 is made up of 16 amino acids. Trimming at V came to 7 bases and at J to 8 bases, leaving 14 bases not matched to a gene.

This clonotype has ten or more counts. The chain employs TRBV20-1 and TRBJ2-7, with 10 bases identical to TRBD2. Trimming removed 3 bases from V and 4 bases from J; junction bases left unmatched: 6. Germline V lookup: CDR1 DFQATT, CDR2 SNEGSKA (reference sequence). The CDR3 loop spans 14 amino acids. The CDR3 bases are TGCAGTGCTAGCCCTAGCGGGAGTCTTTACGAGCAGTACTTC. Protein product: CSASPSGSLYEQYF.

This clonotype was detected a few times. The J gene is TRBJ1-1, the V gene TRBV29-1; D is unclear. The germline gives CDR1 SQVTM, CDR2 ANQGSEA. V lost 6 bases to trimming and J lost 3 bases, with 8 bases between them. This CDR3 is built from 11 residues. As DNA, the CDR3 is TGCAGCGTGATCGTAGACACTGAAGCTTTCTTT. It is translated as CSVIVDTEAFF.